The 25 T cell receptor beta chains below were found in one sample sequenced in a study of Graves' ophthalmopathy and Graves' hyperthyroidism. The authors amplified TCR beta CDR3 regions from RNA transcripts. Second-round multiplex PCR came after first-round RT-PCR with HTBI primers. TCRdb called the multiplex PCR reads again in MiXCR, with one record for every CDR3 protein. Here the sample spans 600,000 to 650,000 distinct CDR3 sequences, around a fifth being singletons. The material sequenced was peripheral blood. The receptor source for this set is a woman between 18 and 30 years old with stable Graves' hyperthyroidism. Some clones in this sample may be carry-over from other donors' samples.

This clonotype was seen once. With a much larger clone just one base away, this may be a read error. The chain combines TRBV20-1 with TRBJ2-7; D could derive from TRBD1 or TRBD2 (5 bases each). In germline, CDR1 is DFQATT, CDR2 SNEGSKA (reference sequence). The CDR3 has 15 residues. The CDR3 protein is CSAVRPGRMSYEQCF. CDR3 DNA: TGCAGTGCTGTTCGCCCGGGACGGATGTCCTACGAGCAGTGCTTC.

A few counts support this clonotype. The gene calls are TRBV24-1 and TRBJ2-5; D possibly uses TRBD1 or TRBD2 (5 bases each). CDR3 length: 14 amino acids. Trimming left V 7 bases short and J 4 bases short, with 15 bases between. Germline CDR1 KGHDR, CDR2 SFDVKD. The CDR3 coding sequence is TGTGCCACCAGCCGGGACGTGGACGGAGAGACCCAGTACTTC. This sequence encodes CATSRDVDGETQYF.

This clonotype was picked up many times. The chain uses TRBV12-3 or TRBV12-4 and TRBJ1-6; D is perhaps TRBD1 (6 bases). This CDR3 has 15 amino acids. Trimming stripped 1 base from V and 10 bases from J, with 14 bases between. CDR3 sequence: CASSLGDRPISPLHF. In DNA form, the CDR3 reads TGTGCCAGCAGTTTAGGCGACAGGCCCATCTCACCCCTCCACTTT.

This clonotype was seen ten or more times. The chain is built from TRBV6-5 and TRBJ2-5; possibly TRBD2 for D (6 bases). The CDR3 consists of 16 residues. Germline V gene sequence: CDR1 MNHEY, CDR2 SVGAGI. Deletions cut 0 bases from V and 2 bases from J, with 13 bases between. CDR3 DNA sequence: TGTGCCAGCAGTTACTCGTACGAACTAGCACAAGAGACCCAGTACTTC. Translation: CASSYSYELAQETQYF.

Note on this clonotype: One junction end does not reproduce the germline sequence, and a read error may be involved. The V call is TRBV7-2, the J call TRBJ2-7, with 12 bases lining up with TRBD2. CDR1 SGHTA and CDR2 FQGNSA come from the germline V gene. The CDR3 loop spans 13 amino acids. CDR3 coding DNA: TGTGCCAGCAGCTTGAGACTAGCGGGGGTTGTTTTCTTC. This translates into CASSLRLAGVVFF.

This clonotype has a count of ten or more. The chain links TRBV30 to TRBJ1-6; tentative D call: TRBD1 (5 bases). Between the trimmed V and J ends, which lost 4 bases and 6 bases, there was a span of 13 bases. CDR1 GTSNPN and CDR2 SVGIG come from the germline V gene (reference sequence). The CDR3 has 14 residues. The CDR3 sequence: CAWIPGGSNSPLHF. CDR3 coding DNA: TGTGCCTGGATCCCCGGGGGGAGTAATTCACCCCTCCACTTT.

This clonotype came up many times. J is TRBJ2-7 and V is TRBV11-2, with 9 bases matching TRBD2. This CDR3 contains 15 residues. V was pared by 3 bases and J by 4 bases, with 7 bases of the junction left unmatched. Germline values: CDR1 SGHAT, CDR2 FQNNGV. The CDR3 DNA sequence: TGTGCCAGCAGCTTCGACCTAGCGGGGAGTTACGAGCAGTACTTC. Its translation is CASSFDLAGSYEQYF.

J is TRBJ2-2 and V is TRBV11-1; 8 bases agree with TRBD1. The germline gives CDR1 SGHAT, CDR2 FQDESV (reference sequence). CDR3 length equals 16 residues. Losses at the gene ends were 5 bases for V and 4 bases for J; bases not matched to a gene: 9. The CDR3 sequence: CASSPGGGSSTGELFF. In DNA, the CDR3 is TGTGCCAGCAGCCCAGGGGGCGGGTCCTCCACCGGGGAGCTGTTTTTT.

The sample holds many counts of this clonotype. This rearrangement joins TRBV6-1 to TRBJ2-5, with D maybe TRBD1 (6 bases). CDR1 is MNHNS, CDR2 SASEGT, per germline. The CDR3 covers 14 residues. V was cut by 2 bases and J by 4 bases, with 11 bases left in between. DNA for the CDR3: TGTGCCAGCAGTGAACAGGGGCCCGGAGAGACCCAGTACTTC. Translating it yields CASSEQGPGETQYF.

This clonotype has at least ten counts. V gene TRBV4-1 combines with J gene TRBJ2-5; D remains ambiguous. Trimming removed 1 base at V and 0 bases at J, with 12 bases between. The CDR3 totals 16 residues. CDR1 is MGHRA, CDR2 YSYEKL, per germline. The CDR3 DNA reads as TGCGCCAGCAGCCAAGCTTCAGGTCTGTACCAAGAGACCCAGTACTTC. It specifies CASSQASGLYQETQYF.

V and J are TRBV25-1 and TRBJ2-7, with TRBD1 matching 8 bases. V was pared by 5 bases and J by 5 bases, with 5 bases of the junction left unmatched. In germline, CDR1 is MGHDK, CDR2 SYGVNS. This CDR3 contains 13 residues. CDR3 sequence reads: CASSPWTGNEQYF. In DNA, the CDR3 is TGTGCCAGCAGTCCGTGGACAGGGAACGAGCAGTACTTC.

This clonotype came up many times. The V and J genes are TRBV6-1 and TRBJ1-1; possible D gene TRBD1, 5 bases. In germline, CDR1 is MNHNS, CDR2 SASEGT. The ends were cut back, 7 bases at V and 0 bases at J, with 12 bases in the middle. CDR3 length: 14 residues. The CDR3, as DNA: TGTGCCAGCAAATCTCCGGGGGTGAACACTGAAGCTTTCTTT. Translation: CASKSPGVNTEAFF.

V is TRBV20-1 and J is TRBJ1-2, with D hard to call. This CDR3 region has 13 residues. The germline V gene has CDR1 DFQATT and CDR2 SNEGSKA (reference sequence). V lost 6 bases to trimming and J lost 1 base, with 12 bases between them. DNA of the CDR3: TGCAGTGCCGCCGACCATCTTAACTATGGCTACACCTTC. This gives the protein CSAADHLNYGYTF.

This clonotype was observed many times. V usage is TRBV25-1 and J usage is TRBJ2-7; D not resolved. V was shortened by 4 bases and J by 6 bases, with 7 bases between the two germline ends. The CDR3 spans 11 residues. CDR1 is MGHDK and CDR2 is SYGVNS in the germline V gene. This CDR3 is CASSGGSEQYF. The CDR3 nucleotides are TGTGCCAGCAGTGGTGGAAGCGAGCAGTACTTC.

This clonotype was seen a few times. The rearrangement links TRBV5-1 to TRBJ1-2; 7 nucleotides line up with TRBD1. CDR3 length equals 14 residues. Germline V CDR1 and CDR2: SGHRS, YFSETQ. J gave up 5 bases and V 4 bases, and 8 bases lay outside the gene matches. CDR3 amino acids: CASSTVTGKYGYTF. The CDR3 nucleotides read TGCGCCAGCAGCACGGTGACAGGGAAGTATGGCTACACCTTC.

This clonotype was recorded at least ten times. In DNA, the CDR3 is TGTGCCAGCAGTGAAGGGCCCCGCGGGCCCCAGCATTTT. Encoded protein: CASSEGPRGPQHF. The genes are TRBV6-1 and TRBJ1-5; D is uncertain. V lost 1 base and J 9 bases, leaving 10 bases between the germline ends. This CDR3 region has 13 residues. Germline CDR1 reads MNHNS; CDR2 reads SASEGT.

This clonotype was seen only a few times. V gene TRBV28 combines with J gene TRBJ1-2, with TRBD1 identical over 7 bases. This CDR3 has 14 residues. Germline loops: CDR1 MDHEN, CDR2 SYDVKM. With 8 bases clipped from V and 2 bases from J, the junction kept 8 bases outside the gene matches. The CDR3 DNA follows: TGTGCCAGCGGCCGACAGGGCGCCAACTATGGCTACACCTTC. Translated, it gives CASGRQGANYGYTF.

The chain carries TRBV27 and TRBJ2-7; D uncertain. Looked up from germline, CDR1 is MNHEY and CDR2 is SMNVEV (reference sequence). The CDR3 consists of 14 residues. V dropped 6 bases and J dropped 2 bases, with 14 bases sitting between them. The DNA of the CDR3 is TGTGCCAGCAGACCTCGCAGCCACCCCTACGAGCAGTACTTC. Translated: CASRPRSHPYEQYF.

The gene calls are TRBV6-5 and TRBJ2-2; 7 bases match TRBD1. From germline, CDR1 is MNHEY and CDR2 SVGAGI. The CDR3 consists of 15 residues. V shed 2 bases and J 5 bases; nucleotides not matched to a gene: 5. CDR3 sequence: CASSYRTTGTGELFF. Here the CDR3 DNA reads TGTGCCAGCAGTTACCGAACGACAGGGACCGGGGAGCTGTTTTTT.

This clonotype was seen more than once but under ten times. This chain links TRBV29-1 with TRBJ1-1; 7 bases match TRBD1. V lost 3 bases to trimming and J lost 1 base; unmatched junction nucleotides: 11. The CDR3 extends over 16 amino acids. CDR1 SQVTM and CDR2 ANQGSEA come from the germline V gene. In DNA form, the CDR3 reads TGCAGCGTTGAGGGACTTCCGGGACAGAGGAACACTGAAGCTTTCTTT. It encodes CSVEGLPGQRNTEAFF.

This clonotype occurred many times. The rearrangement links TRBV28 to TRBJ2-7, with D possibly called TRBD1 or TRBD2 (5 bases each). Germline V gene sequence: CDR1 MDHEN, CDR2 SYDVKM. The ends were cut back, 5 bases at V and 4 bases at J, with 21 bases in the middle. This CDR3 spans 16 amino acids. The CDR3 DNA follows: TGTGCCAGCAGTATTGGGGGACCCAACGGGGCTTACGAGCAGTACTTC. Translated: CASSIGGPNGAYEQYF.

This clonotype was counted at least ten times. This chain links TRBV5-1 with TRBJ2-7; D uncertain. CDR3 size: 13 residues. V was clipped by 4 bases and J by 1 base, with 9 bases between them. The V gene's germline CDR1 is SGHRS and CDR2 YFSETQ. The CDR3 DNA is TGCGCCAGCAGCCCCGGAGAATCCTACGAGCAGTACTTC. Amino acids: CASSPGESYEQYF.

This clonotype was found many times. The CDR3 sequence is CASSLTRPPYEQYF. DNA for the CDR3: TGTGCCAGCAGTTTAACCCGGCCCCCCTACGAGCAGTACTTC. The rearrangement joins TRBV12-3 or TRBV12-4 to TRBJ2-7; unclear D gene. The V gene lost 2 bases and the J gene lost 2 bases, with 10 bases spanning the gap. The CDR3 runs 14 residues.

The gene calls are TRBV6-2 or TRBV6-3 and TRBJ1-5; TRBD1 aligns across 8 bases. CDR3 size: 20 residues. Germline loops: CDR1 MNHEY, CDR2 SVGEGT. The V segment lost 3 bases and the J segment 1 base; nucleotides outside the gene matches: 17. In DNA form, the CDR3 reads TGTGCCAGCAGTTATCCTTGGACAGGGTCCTCCATAGGGAGCAATCAGCCCCAGCATTTT. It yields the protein CASSYPWTGSSIGSNQPQHF.

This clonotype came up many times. This CDR3 reads CASSILETQYF. For the CDR3, the DNA is TGTGCCAGCAGCATATTGGAGACCCAGTACTTC. The chain carries TRBV11-2 and TRBJ2-5; D is unresolved. Germline lookup yields CDR1 SGHAT and CDR2 FQNNGV. V lost 5 bases to trimming and J lost 5 bases, with 6 bases between them. This CDR3 region has 11 residues.